Listed below are T cell receptor beta chains from one sample, sequenced in a study of shared clonotypes between healthy human individuals. Here immunoSEQ multiplex PCR was the method, and the copy in TCRdb shows in-frame clones only, minus some. The sample carries a few million clones, more than 80% recorded once. The sequencing sample was made of naive CD4+ T cells sorted from blood. Receptor source: a man younger than 35 in good health. Both conserved end residues are part of each CDR3. The D gene is left open where the match is weak. Rows may omit the clone size; those that give it use once, few, many or a size class.

J gene: TRBJ1-3; clone size: NA; V gene: TRBV21-1; D gene: NA; CDR3 protein: CASGRQVSGNTIYF; CDR3 DNA: TGTGCCAGCGGTAGACAGGTCTCTGGAAACACCATATATTTT
J gene: TRBJ1-2; clone size: NA; V gene: TRBV7-3; D gene: NA; CDR3 protein: CASSLTRTTAAHGYTF; CDR3 DNA: TGTGCCAGCAGCTTAACCCGAACGACGGCAGCGCATGGCTACACCTTC
J gene: TRBJ2-1; clone size: few; V gene: TRBV18; D gene: TRBD2; CDR3 protein: CASSPRAGEGEQFF; CDR3 DNA: TGTGCCAGCTCACCACGAGCCGGGGAGGGTGAGCAGTTCTTC
J gene: TRBJ2-7; clone size: NA; V gene: TRBV19; D gene: TRBD2; CDR3 protein: CASSIASGTSGSVYEQYF; CDR3 DNA: TGTGCCAGTAGTATAGCATCCGGGACTAGCGGGAGCGTTTACGAGCAGTACTTC
J gene: TRBJ1-1; clone size: NA; V gene: TRBV7-6; D gene: TRBD1; CDR3 protein: CASRTGSTEAFF; CDR3 DNA: TGTGCCAGCAGGACAGGGTCCACTGAAGCTTTCTTT
J gene: TRBJ1-2; clone size: NA; V gene: TRBV6-5; D gene: NA; CDR3 protein: CASSPQAIGGFGYTF; CDR3 DNA: TGTGCCAGCAGTCCACAGGCGATTGGGGGGTTTGGCTACACCTTC
J gene: TRBJ2-3; clone size: NA; V gene: TRBV27; D gene: NA; CDR3 protein: CASRIPTSTDTQYF; CDR3 DNA: TGTGCCAGCAGGATCCCGACAAGCACAGATACGCAGTATTTT
J gene: TRBJ1-1; clone size: NA; V gene: TRBV28; D gene: NA; CDR3 protein: CASSLLAGEAFF; CDR3 DNA: TGTGCCAGCAGTTTATTGGCGGGGGAAGCTTTCTTT
J gene: TRBJ1-1; clone size: NA; V gene: TRBV6-5; D gene: NA; CDR3 protein: CASSVNTEAFF; CDR3 DNA: TGTGCCAGCAGCGTGAACACTGAAGCTTTCTTT
J gene: TRBJ1-5; clone size: few; V gene: TRBV28; D gene: TRBD1; CDR3 protein: CASSPDRFSNQPQHF; CDR3 DNA: TGTGCCAGCAGTCCGGACAGGTTCAGCAATCAGCCCCAGCATTTT
J gene: TRBJ1-2; clone size: NA; V gene: TRBV19; D gene: NA; CDR3 protein: CASSTTRYGYTF; CDR3 DNA: TGTGCCAGTAGTACCACGCGGTATGGCTACACCTTC
J gene: TRBJ2-5; clone size: NA; V gene: TRBV7-9; D gene: NA; CDR3 protein: CASSLAGGQETQYF; CDR3 DNA: TGTGCCAGCAGCTTAGCTGGGGGCCAAGAGACCCAGTACTTC
J gene: TRBJ1-2; clone size: NA; V gene: TRBV19; D gene: TRBD1; CDR3 protein: CASSKTTGTGDNYTF; CDR3 DNA: TGTGCCAGTAGTAAAACTACCGGGACAGGGGACAACTACACCTTC
J gene: TRBJ1-3; clone size: NA; V gene: TRBV4-1; D gene: NA; CDR3 protein: CASSQDGSPRPGNTIYF; CDR3 DNA: TGCGCCAGCAGCCAAGATGGATCACCGCGTCCTGGAAACACCATATATTTT
J gene: TRBJ2-5; clone size: NA; V gene: TRBV23-1; D gene: TRBD2; CDR3 protein: CASKGRLAGALWETQYF; CDR3 DNA: TGCGCCAGCAAAGGACGGCTAGCGGGGGCACTGTGGGAGACCCAGTACTTC
J gene: TRBJ1-6; clone size: NA; V gene: TRBV11-2; D gene: TRBD1; CDR3 protein: CASSLGRTGDYNSPLHF; CDR3 DNA: TGTGCCAGCAGCTTAGGGCGGACAGGAGACTATAATTCACCCCTCCACTTT
J gene: TRBJ2-2; clone size: NA; V gene: TRBV15; D gene: TRBD2; CDR3 protein: CATSRDKGRVAGELFF; CDR3 DNA: TGTGCCACCAGCAGAGATAAAGGGAGGGTGGCCGGGGAGCTGTTTTTT